The TCR beta chain described here comes from a study of immune cell composition in non-small cell lung cancer. Profiling relied on immunoSEQ multiplex PCR, and the TCRdb table lists in-frame clones only, not all of them. Of several thousand clones listed, 70% are singletons. This clone was seen just once. The CDR3 is 15 residues long. Deletions cut 3 bases from V and 6 bases from J, with 18 bases between. The germline V gene encodes CDR1 KGHSH and CDR2 LQKENI. The sample comprised lung tumor tissue. The chain is built from TRBV18 and TRBJ2-7; D not certain. The receptor comes from a human donor with non-small cell lung cancer. The CDR3 loop is CASSPEESSVSEQYF. CDR3 bases: TGTGCCAGCTCACCTGAAGAGTCTAGTGTCTCCGAGCAGTACTTC.